Listed here are 12 T cell receptor beta chains from one sample, sequenced in a study of T cells expressing NK-cell markers. With the 5' RACE reads reprocessed, TCRdb shows one record per CDR3 protein and no DNA. The listing records approximately 420,000 distinct CDR3 sequences. The sample consisted of blood T cells: a sorted CD56 or NKG2C T cell subset, CD4+ or CD8+ T cells, or bulk PBMC T cells (not recorded which). The receptors here all came from a woman between 45 and 65 years old in good health.

This rearrangement joins TRBV12-3 or TRBV12-4 to TRBJ1-1. The CDR3 has 14 residues. The CDR3 reads CASRVSLQNTEAFF.

This chain joins TRBV12-3 or TRBV12-4 and TRBJ1-5; TCRdb's D gene call, TRBD1, goes unchecked for lack of DNA. This CDR3 has 13 amino acids. CDR3 protein: CASSAGINQPQHF.

This chain's CDR3 is CSARARETQGTQYF. This chain joins TRBV20-1 and TRBJ2-5; TCRdb proposes TRBD1, but this gene call is untestable without DNA. The CDR3 spans 14 residues. Per the germline V gene, CDR1 is DFQATT and CDR2 is SNEGSKA (reference sequence).

The chain employs TRBV20-1 and TRBJ2-7; the TCRdb call, TRBD2, lacks DNA for checking. Germline V gene lookup returns CDR1 DFQATT and CDR2 SNEGSKA (reference sequence). The CDR3 loop spans 14 amino acids. The CDR3 sequence is CSATKGGRSYEQYF.

This chain joins TRBV27 and TRBJ2-3; TCRdb selects TRBD2, and the lack of DNA leaves this call unchecked. The CDR3 contains 15 residues. Germline CDR1 MNHEY, CDR2 SMNVEV (reference sequence). The CDR3 sequence is CASSGLAGATDTQYF.

This sequence joins TRBV5-1 and TRBJ2-7; TCRdb lists TRBD1, though no DNA is available to test this call. The V gene's germline CDR1 is SGHRS and CDR2 YFSETQ. CDR3 length: 15 residues. CDR3 protein: CASSLVAAPSYEQYF.

The chain employs TRBV5-1 and TRBJ1-4; TCRdb's D gene call, TRBD1, goes unchecked for lack of DNA. The CDR3 is made up of 15 amino acids. CDR1 and CDR2 from the germline V gene are SGHRS and YFSETQ. The chain's CDR3 is CASSLEGLTNEKLFF.

The CDR3: CASSVLQDEKLFF. The chain employs TRBV9 and TRBJ1-4. CDR1 is SGDLS, CDR2 YYNGEE, per germline. This CDR3 spans 13 amino acids.

The genes are TRBV5-1 and TRBJ1-5. Germline V CDR1 and CDR2: SGHRS, YFSETQ. The CDR3 contains 14 residues. The CDR3 reads CASSREGSNQPQHF.

This sequence joins TRBV24-1 and TRBJ2-2; lacking DNA, the TRBD2 call made by TCRdb goes unchecked. Germline V gives CDR1 KGHDR, CDR2 SFDVKD. The CDR3 totals 14 residues. The CDR3 spells CATRGALWTGELFF.

The chain has TRBV7-8 and TRBJ2-1; the D call of TRBD1 rests on TCRdb alone, since no DNA is present to check it. CDR3 length equals 15 residues. CDR1 is SGHVS and CDR2 is FQNEAQ in the germline V gene. The CDR3 spells CASRYLRGIGNEQFF. Full variable domain (rest looked up from reference TRBV7-8 and TRBJ2-1): GAGVSQSPRYKVAKRGQDVALRCDPISGHVSLFWYQQALGQGPEFLTYFQNEAQLDKSGLPSDRFFAERPEGSVSTLKIQRTQQEDSAVYLCASRYLRGIGNEQFFGPGTRLTVL.

The gene calls are TRBV12-3 or TRBV12-4 and TRBJ2-3; the D gene TCRdb calls, TRBD1, cannot be checked with no DNA. This CDR3 comprises 15 residues. This CDR3 reads CASSPQTGTLGTQYF.